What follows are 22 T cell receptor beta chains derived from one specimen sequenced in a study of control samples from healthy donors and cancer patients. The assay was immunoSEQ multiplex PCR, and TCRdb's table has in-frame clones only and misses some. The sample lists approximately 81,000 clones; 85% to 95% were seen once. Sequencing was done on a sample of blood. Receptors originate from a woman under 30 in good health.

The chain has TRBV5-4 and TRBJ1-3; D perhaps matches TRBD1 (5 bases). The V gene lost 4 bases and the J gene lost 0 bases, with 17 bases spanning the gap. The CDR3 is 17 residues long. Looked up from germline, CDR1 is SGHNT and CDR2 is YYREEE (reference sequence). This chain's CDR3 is CASSRTLGGSSGNTIYF. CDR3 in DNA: TGTGCCAGCAGCCGCACTTTGGGGGGGTCCTCTGGAAACACCATATATTTT.

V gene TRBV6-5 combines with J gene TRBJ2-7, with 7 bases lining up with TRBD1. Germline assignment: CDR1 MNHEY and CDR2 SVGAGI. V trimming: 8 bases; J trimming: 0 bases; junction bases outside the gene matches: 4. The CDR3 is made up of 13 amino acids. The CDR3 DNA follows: TGTGCCAGCGAAACAGGGGACTCCTACGAGCAGTACTTC. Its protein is CASETGDSYEQYF.

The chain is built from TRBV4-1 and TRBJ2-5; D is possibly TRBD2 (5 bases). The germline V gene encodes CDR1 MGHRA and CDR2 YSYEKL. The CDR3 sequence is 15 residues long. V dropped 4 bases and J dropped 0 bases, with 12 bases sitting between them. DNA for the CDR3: TGCGCCAGCAGCCTTACGGACTGGAACCAAGAGACCCAGTACTTC. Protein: CASSLTDWNQETQYF.

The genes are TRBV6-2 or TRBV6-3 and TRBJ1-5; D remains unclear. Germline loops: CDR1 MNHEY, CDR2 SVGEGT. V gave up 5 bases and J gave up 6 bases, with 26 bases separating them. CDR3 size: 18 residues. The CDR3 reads CASSGGVTGVGMTQPQHF. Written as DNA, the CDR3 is TGTGCCAGCAGTGGCGGGGTGACGGGTGTGGGAATGACTCAGCCCCAGCATTTT.

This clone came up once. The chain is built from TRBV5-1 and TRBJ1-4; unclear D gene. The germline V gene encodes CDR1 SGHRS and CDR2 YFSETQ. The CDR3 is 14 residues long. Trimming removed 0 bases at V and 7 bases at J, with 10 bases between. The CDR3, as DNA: TGCGCCAGCAGCTTGGCCCCTGTAAGTGAAAAACTGTTTTTT. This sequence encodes CASSLAPVSEKLFF.

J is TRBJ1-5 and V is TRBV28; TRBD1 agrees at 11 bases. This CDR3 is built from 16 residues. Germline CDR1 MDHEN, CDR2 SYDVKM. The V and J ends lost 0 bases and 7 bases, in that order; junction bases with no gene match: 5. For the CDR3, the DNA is TGTGCCAGCAGTTTATGGAGGACAGGGGGCGGGCAGCCCCAGCATTTT. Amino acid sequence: CASSLWRTGGGQPQHF.

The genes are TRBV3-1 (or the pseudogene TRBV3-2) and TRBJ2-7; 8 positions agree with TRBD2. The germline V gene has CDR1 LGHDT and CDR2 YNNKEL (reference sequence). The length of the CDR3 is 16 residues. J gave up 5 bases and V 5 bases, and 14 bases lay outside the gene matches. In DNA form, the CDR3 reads TGTGCCAGCAGCAAGGCGGGGGGACAAAAGTTCCACGAGCAGTACTTC. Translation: CASSKAGGQKFHEQYF.

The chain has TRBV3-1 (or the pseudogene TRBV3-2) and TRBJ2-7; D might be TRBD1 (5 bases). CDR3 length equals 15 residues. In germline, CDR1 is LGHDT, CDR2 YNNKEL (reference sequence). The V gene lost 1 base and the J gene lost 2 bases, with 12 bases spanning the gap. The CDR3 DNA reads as TGTGCCAGCAGCCAAGGCCAGGGTCGGACCTACGAGCAGTACTTC. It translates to CASSQGQGRTYEQYF.

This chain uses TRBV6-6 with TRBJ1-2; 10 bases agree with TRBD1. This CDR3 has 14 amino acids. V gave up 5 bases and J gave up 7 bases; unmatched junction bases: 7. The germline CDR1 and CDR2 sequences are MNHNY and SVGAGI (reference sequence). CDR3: CASSDTGQGGGYTF. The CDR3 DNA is TGTGCCAGCAGTGACACCGGACAGGGGGGTGGCTACACCTTC.

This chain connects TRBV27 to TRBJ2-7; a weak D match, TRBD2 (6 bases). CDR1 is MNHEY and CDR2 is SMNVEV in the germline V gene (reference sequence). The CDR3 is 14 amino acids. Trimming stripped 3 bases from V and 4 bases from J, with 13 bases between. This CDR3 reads CASSFPGRSYEQYF. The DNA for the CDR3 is TGTGCCAGCAGTTTTCCCGGGAGATCATACGAGCAGTACTTC.

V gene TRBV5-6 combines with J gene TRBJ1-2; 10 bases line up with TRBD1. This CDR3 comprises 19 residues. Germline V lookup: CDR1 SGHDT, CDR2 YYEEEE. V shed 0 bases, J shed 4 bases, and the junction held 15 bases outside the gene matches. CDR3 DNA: TGTGCCAGCAGCTTGGTGGTCGTTTTGGGACAGGGGCCTCCCTATGGCTACACCTTC. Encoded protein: CASSLVVVLGQGPPYGYTF.

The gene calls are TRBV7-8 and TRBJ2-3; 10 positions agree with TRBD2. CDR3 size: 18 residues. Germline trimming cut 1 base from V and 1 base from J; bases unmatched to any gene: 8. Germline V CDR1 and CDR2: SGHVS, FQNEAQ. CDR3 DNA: TGTGCCAGCAGCTTAGTTTTTTCTAGCGGGGGCCGCACAGATACGCAGTATTTT. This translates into CASSLVFSSGGRTDTQYF.

The CDR3 here is CASSQVRLAAYNEQFF. CDR3 coding DNA: TGTGCCAGCAGCCAAGTTCGACTAGCGGCCTACAATGAGCAGTTCTTC. The J gene is TRBJ2-1, the V gene TRBV3-1 (or the pseudogene TRBV3-2); 9 positions agree with TRBD2. The germline CDR1 and CDR2 sequences are LGHDT and YNNKEL (reference sequence). V lost 1 base to trimming and J lost 2 bases; unmatched junction nucleotides: 3. CDR3 length: 16 amino acids.

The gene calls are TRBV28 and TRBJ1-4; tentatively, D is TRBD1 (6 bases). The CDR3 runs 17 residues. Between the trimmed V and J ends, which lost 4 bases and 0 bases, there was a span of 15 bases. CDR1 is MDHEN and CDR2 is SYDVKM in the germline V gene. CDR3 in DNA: TGTGCCAGCAGTTCATACAGGGAGGCCGCAACTAATGAAAAACTGTTTTTT. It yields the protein CASSSYREAATNEKLFF. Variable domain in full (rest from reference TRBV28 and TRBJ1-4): DVKVTQSSRYLVKRTGEKVFLECVQDMDHENMFWYRQDPGLGLRLIYFSYDVKMKEKGDIPEGYSVSREKKERFSLILESASTNQTSMYLCASSSYREAATNEKLFFGSGTQLSVL.

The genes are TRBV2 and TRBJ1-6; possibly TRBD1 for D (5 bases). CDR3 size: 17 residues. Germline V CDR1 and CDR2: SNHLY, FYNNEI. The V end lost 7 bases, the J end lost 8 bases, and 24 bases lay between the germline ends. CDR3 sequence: CASNGVPGLSFDSPLHF. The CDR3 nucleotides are TGTGCCAGCAATGGGGTCCCGGGGCTGAGTTTTGATTCACCCCTCCACTTT.

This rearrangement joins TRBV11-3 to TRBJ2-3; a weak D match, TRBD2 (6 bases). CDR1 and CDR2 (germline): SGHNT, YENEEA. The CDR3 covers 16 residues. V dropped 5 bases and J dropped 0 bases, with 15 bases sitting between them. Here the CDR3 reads CASSIGAGGSTDTQYF. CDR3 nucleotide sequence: TGTGCCAGCAGCATCGGGGCCGGAGGGAGCACAGATACGCAGTATTTT.

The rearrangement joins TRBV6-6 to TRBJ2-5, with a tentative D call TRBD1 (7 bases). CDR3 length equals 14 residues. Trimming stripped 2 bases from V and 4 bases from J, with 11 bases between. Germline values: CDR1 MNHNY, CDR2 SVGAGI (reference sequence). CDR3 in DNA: TGTGCCAGCAGTTACCGGAGGGGGCCAGAGACCCAGTACTTC. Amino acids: CASSYRRGPETQYF.

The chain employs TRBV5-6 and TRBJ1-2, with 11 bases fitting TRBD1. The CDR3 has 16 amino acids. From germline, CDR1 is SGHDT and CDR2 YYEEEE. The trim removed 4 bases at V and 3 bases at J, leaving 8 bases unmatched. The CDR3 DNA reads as TGTGCCAGCAGCCGGACAGGGGGCTATGTGGACTATGGCTACACCTTC. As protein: CASSRTGGYVDYGYTF.

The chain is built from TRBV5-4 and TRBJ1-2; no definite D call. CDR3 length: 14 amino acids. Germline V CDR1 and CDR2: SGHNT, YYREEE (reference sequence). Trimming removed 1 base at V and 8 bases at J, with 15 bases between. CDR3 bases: TGTGCCAGCAGCTTGTCGGGTTTTCTACGAGGCTACACCTTC. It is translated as CASSLSGFLRGYTF.

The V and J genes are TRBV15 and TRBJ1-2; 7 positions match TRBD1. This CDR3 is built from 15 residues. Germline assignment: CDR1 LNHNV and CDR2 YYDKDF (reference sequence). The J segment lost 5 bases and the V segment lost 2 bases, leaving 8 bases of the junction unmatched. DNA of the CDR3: TGTGCCACCAGCAGACCCGGGACAGAGAGTTATGGCTACACCTTC. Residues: CATSRPGTESYGYTF.

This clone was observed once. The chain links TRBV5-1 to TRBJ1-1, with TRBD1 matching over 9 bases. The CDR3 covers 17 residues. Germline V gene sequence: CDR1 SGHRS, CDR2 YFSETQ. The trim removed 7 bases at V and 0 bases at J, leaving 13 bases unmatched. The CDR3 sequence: CASRGTKQGAMNTEAFF. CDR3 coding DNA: TGCGCCAGCCGGGGGACAAAACAGGGGGCCATGAACACTGAAGCTTTCTTT.

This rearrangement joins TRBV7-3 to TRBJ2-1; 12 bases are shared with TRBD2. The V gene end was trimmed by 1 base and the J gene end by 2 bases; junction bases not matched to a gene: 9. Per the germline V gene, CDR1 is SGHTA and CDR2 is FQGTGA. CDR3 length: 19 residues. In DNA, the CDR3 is TGTGCCAGCAGCTTAAGGCCGCCGGGACTAGCGGGTACCTACAATGAGCAGTTCTTC. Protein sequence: CASSLRPPGLAGTYNEQFF.